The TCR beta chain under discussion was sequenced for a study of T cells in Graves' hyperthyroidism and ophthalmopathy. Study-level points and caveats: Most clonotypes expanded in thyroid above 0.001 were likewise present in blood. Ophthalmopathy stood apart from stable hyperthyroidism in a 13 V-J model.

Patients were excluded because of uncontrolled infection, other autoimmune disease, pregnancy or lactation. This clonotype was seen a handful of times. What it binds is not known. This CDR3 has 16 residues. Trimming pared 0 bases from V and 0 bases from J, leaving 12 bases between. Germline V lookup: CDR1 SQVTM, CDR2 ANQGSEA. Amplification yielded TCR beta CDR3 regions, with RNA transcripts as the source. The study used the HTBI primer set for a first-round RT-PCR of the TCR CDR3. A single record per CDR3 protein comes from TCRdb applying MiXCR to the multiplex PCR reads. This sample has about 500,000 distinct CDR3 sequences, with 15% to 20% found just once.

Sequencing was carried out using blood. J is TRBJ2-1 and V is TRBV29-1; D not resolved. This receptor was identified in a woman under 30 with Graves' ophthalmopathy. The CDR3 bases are TGCAGCGTTGAAGATCTGCCTGCGACCTCCTACAATGAGCAGTTCTTC. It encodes CSVEDLPATSYNEQFF.